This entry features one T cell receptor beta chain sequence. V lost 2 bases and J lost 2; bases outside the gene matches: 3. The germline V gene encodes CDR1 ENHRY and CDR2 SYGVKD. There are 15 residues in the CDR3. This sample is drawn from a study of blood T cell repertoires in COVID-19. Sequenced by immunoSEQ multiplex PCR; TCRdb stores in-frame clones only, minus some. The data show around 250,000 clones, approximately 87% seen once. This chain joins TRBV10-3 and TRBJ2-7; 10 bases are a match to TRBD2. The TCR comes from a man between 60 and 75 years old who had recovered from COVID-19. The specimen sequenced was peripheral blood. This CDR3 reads CAISEVAGGPYEQYF. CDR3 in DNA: TGTGCCATCAGTGAGGTAGCGGGAGGACCCTACGAGCAGTACTTC.